A single sample gave rise to the 30 T cell receptor beta chains below, sequenced in a study of blood T cell repertoires in COVID-19 (TCRdb year 2020). Library prep was done by the immunoSEQ multiplex PCR assay. This immuneACCESS table, as held by TCRdb, lists in-frame sequences with V and J called but not all clones. Of the missing ones, under half trace to an unresolved V gene in checked studies; the others have no known cause. The sample table records about 99,000 clones; roughly 90% of these occur just once. About 3.5% of the sample lies in the top ten. What was sequenced was peripheral blood. These receptors were taken from a woman aged 55-75 years with acute or convalescent COVID-19.

The chain is built from TRBV19 and TRBJ2-1; perhaps TRBD1 as D (6 bases). In germline, CDR1 is LNHDA, CDR2 SQIVND (reference sequence). Trimming removed 3 bases from V and 2 bases from J, with 11 bases in between. The CDR3 contains 15 residues. The CDR3 DNA reads TGTGCCAGTAGTATCCCCACAGGGACCTACAATGAGCAGTTCTTC. This translates into CASSIPTGTYNEQFF.

V is TRBV10-2 and J is TRBJ1-2; 7 bases map to TRBD1. J was trimmed by 4 bases and V by 0 bases; bases with no gene match: 5. CDR1 is WSHSY and CDR2 is SAAADI in the germline V gene. The CDR3 runs to 15 residues. The CDR3 DNA is TGCGCCAGCAGTGAGTCGACAGGGCATACCTATGGCTACACCTTC. Translated: CASSESTGHTYGYTF.

This sequence joins TRBV3-1 (or the pseudogene TRBV3-2) and TRBJ1-2, with 7 bases aligning to TRBD1. V lost 2 bases and J lost 6; bases outside the gene matches: 9. The CDR3 has 15 residues. The germline CDR1 and CDR2 sequences are LGHDT and YNNKEL (reference sequence). The CDR3 loop is CASSQLDRPGNGYTF. DNA of the CDR3: TGTGCCAGCAGCCAACTGGACAGGCCAGGGAATGGCTACACCTTC.

CDR3 protein: CASSETSGRYNEQFF. CDR3 sequence (DNA): TGTGCCAGCAGTGAAACTAGCGGGAGGTACAATGAGCAGTTCTTC. The chain has TRBV2 and TRBJ2-1; 12 bases align to TRBD2. Germline CDR1 SNHLY, CDR2 FYNNEI. CDR3 size: 15 residues. The V segment lost 2 bases and the J segment 4 bases; nucleotides outside the gene matches: 0.

The chain links TRBV3-1 (or the pseudogene TRBV3-2) to TRBJ1-4; TRBD1 is a possible D gene (6 bases). V lost 4 bases to trimming and J lost 3 bases, with 9 bases between them. The CDR3 sequence is 14 residues long. Germline V gene data show CDR1 as LGHDT and CDR2 as YNNKEL (reference sequence). Here the CDR3 reads CASSPQGPNEKLFF. CDR3 bases: TGTGCCAGCAGCCCACAGGGCCCTAATGAAAAACTGTTTTTT.

The chain uses TRBV6-5 and TRBJ2-5, with 11 bases identical to TRBD2. CDR3 length: 14 amino acids. V was pared by 8 bases and J by 4 bases, with 6 bases of the junction left unmatched. Germline CDR1 is MNHEY and CDR2 is SVGAGI. The CDR3 region is CASLVSGRGETQYF. In nucleotides, the CDR3 is TGTGCCAGCCTTGTTAGCGGGAGGGGAGAGACCCAGTACTTC.

The rearrangement joins TRBV19 to TRBJ1-1; D might be TRBD1 (6 bases). V was trimmed by 1 base and J by 8 bases, leaving 23 bases between them. There are 17 residues in the CDR3. Germline V gene sequence: CDR1 LNHDA, CDR2 SQIVND (reference sequence). The chain's CDR3 is CASSIAGVGQLKREAFF. The CDR3 bases are TGTGCCAGTAGTATAGCAGGGGTTGGGCAGCTAAAGAGAGAAGCTTTCTTT.

The chain links TRBV30 to TRBJ2-2, with D unclear. CDR1 and CDR2 (germline): GTSNPN, SVGIG (reference sequence). Trimming removed 0 bases at V and 4 bases at J, with 21 bases between. The CDR3 has 18 amino acids. CDR3 sequence: CAWSVRTRSGRSTGELFF. For the CDR3, the DNA is TGTGCCTGGAGTGTAAGAACCCGGTCCGGAAGGAGCACCGGGGAGCTGTTTTTT.

This rearrangement joins TRBV6-4 to TRBJ1-2; a weak D match, TRBD1 (5 bases). Trimming stripped 5 bases from V and 2 bases from J, with 15 bases between. Germline assignment: CDR1 MRHNA and CDR2 SNTAGT. The CDR3 has 15 amino acids. CDR3 in DNA: TGTGCCAGCAGTCCCAATTGGGGCGAAAACTATGGCTACACCTTC. Translation gives CASSPNWGENYGYTF.

In its sample, this clone was seen once. The V gene is TRBV4-2, the J gene TRBJ1-5; the D gene is possibly TRBD1 (6 bases). The CDR3 spans 14 residues. Trimming left V 2 bases short and J 5 bases short, with 10 bases between. Germline-derived CDR1 and CDR2 are LGHNA and YNFKEQ. The CDR3 spells CASSQPYRDQPQHF. The CDR3 nucleotides are TGTGCCAGCAGCCAACCATACAGGGATCAGCCCCAGCATTTT.

This sequence joins TRBV5-4 and TRBJ2-1, with a weak D call TRBD2 (6 bases). V was clipped by 0 bases and J by 7 bases, with 17 bases between them. The CDR3 runs 16 residues. In germline, CDR1 is SGHNT, CDR2 YYREEE (reference sequence). The CDR3 spells CASSLAFGRGFNEQFF. The CDR3 DNA follows: TGTGCCAGCAGCTTGGCCTTCGGGAGAGGGTTTAATGAGCAGTTCTTC.

This sequence joins TRBV2 and TRBJ2-1; D is unclear. CDR3 size: 11 residues. Germline assignment: CDR1 SNHLY and CDR2 FYNNEI. V lost 3 bases and J 8 bases, leaving 5 bases between the germline ends. CDR3 loop: CASSEFDEQFF. The CDR3 DNA reads TGTGCCAGCAGTGAGTTCGATGAGCAGTTCTTC.

V is TRBV4-1 and J is TRBJ1-6, with D unresolved. The germline V gene encodes CDR1 MGHRA and CDR2 YSYEKL. This CDR3 region has 15 residues. V was cut by 5 bases and J by 0 bases, with 8 bases left in between. The chain's CDR3 is CASSLGSSYNSPLHF. CDR3 DNA: TGCGCCAGCAGCTTGGGGAGCTCCTATAATTCACCCCTCCACTTT.

This chain uses TRBV6-5 with TRBJ2-1; 8 nucleotides agree with TRBD2. Trimming at V came to 5 bases and at J to 0 bases, leaving 3 bases not matched to a gene. Germline V gene data show CDR1 as MNHEY and CDR2 as SVGAGI. The CDR3 is made up of 15 amino acids. The CDR3 sequence: CASSPSGGSYNEQFF. In nucleotides, the CDR3 is TGTGCCAGCAGTCCCAGCGGGGGCTCCTACAATGAGCAGTTCTTC.

The chain has TRBV18 and TRBJ1-6; D remains ambiguous. Germline CDR1 KGHSH, CDR2 LQKENI. Trimming took 2 bases from V and 1 from J, leaving 6 bases between them. The CDR3 has 15 residues. The CDR3 loop is CASSPSRSYNSPLHF. The CDR3 nucleotides read TGTGCCAGCTCACCATCCAGGTCCTATAATTCACCCCTCCACTTT. Full variable domain (missing parts from reference TRBV18 and TRBJ1-6): NAGVMQNPRHLVRRRGQEARLRCSPMKGHSHVYWYRQLPEEGLKFMVYLQKENIIDESGMPKERFSAEFPKEGPSILRIQQVVRGDSAAYFCASSPSRSYNSPLHFGNGTRLTVT.

The J gene is TRBJ1-2, the V gene TRBV6-5, with D unclear. The CDR3 contains 13 residues. Trimming stripped 6 bases from V and 8 bases from J, with 16 bases between. The germline CDR1 and CDR2 sequences are MNHEY and SVGAGI. CDR3 sequence reads: CASSRPTRNGYTF. The CDR3 DNA sequence: TGTGCCAGCAGCAGACCCACCAGGAACGGCTACACCTTC.

This clone occurred once. The chain links TRBV28 to TRBJ2-1; 7 bases match TRBD1. This CDR3 is 14 amino acids long. V shed 3 bases and J 6 bases; nucleotides not matched to a gene: 5. Per germline, CDR1 MDHEN and CDR2 SYDVKM. CDR3 residues: CASSLADRANEQFF. CDR3 DNA: TGTGCCAGCAGTTTGGCCGACAGGGCCAATGAGCAGTTCTTC.

The chain combines TRBV28 with TRBJ1-2; D is undetermined. The germline CDR1 and CDR2 sequences are MDHEN and SYDVKM. The V end lost 1 base, the J end lost 1 base, and 4 bases lay between the germline ends. The CDR3 runs to 13 residues. The CDR3 nucleotides read TGTGCCAGCAGTTTATACAGTAACTATGGCTACACCTTC. It specifies CASSLYSNYGYTF.

This clone was picked up one time. The J gene is TRBJ2-1, the V gene TRBV6-1, with 7 bases that match TRBD2. V trimming: 0 bases; J trimming: 9 bases; junction bases outside the gene matches: 11. The CDR3 extends over 16 amino acids. Germline V gene lookup returns CDR1 MNHNS and CDR2 SASEGT. As DNA, the CDR3 is TGTGCCAGCAGTGAAGCTAGTAAGTGGCGGGAGTTTGAGCAGTTCTTC. This gives the protein CASSEASKWREFEQFF.

V gene TRBV10-3 combines with J gene TRBJ1-2; maybe TRBD1 (6 bases). Germline V gene sequence: CDR1 ENHRY, CDR2 SYGVKD. V lost 5 bases, J lost 1 base, and 17 bases lay in between. This CDR3 is built from 16 residues. The CDR3, as DNA: TGTGCCATCAGTACAATTGACAGGATCCTTAACTATGGCTACACCTTC. Amino acids: CAISTIDRILNYGYTF.

The chain combines TRBV20-1 with TRBJ2-3; D is unclear. Germline CDR1 and CDR2: DFQATT and SNEGSKA (reference sequence). The germline V and J ends were trimmed by 3 bases and 8 bases, with 15 bases remaining between them. The CDR3 loop spans 13 amino acids. The CDR3 sequence: CSASLEGTLTQYF. For the CDR3, the DNA is TGCAGTGCTAGTCTAGAAGGAACCCTTACGCAGTATTTT.

This clone came up once. The chain uses TRBV3-1 (or the pseudogene TRBV3-2) and TRBJ2-2, with TRBD1 matching over 7 bases. Trimming removed 5 bases from V and 7 bases from J; junction bases left unmatched: 7. This CDR3 contains 14 residues. The germline V gene encodes CDR1 LGHDT and CDR2 YNNKEL (reference sequence). The CDR3 DNA reads as TGTGCCAGCAGCTCCCGACAGGGCGGCGGGGAGCTGTTTTTT. It codes for CASSSRQGGGELFF.

The chain recombines TRBV20-1 with TRBJ2-3; D is unresolved. V dropped 6 bases and J dropped 6 bases, with 7 bases sitting between them. Germline CDR1 and CDR2: DFQATT and SNEGSKA (reference sequence). The CDR3 is 10 amino acids. CDR3 residues: CSAARDTQYF. Written as DNA, the CDR3 is TGCAGTGCCGCGCGGGATACGCAGTATTTT.

The chain employs TRBV19 and TRBJ1-2, with TRBD1 matching 7 bases. J was trimmed by 8 bases and V by 5 bases; bases with no gene match: 11. The CDR3 totals 14 residues. The germline CDR1 and CDR2 sequences are LNHDA and SQIVND (reference sequence). The CDR3 is CASSRDRPSGGYTF. The CDR3 DNA is TGTGCCAGTAGTCGGGACAGACCATCAGGGGGCTACACCTTC.

This clone was counted a single time. The chain is built from TRBV24-1 and TRBJ1-5; 8 nucleotides match TRBD1. The germline gives CDR1 KGHDR, CDR2 SFDVKD. V trimming: 4 bases; J trimming: 6 bases; junction bases outside the gene matches: 10. This CDR3 has 16 amino acids. The CDR3 protein is CATSESGTGVGQPQHF. CDR3 sequence (DNA): TGTGCCACCAGTGAATCCGGGACAGGCGTCGGTCAGCCCCAGCATTTT.

This clone has just one count. This chain connects TRBV19 to TRBJ2-1; tentatively, D is TRBD2 (5 bases). Germline V gives CDR1 LNHDA, CDR2 SQIVND (reference sequence). This CDR3 is 13 amino acids long. V lost 5 bases and J 8 bases, leaving 13 bases between the germline ends. The chain's CDR3 is CASSPRTVYEQFF. In nucleotides, the CDR3 is TGTGCCAGTAGTCCCCGGACTGTCTATGAGCAGTTCTTC.

This clone is a singleton in its sample. The V gene is TRBV21-1, the J gene TRBJ2-1; the table calls TRBD2, which could not be checked here. TRBV21-1 is flagged as a pseudogene. There are 16 residues in the CDR3. CDR3 sequence reads: CASSKGGTSRGNEQFF. The DNA of the CDR3 is TGTGCCAGCAGCAAAGGGGGGACTAGCCGGGGCAATGAGCAGTTCTTC.

The chain joins TRBV19 to TRBJ2-5, with 8 bases lining up with TRBD1. After removal of 7 bases from V and 5 bases from J, the junction contained 9 bases not matched to a gene. The V gene's germline CDR1 is LNHDA and CDR2 SQIVND (reference sequence). This CDR3 region has 14 residues. The CDR3 DNA sequence: TGTGCCAGTAAGTCGGCAGGGGGCGAGGAGACCCAGTACTTC. It is translated as CASKSAGGEETQYF.

The V call is TRBV21-1, the J call TRBJ2-7; the DNA was not compared with TRBD2, the D call given in the table. TRBV21-1 is recorded as a pseudogene. The CDR3 sequence is 17 residues long. Here the CDR3 reads CASSKAKGTSGKAEQYV. DNA for the CDR3: TGTGCCAGCAGCAAAGCAAAAGGTACTAGCGGGAAGGCCGAGCAGTACGTC.

V is TRBV14 and J is TRBJ1-5, with 9 bases identical to TRBD1. V was clipped by 5 bases and J by 1 base; unmatched bases: 18. Germline V gene lookup returns CDR1 SGHDN and CDR2 FVKESK. The CDR3 runs 20 residues. The CDR3 sequence is CASSKRGGDRVLGSNQPQHF. CDR3 nucleotides: TGTGCCAGCAGCAAAAGGGGGGGGGACAGGGTCCTCGGCAGCAATCAGCCCCAGCATTTT. Full variable domain (outside the CDR3, taken from reference TRBV14 and TRBJ1-5): EAGVTQFPSHSVIEKGQTVTLRCDPISGHDNLYWYRRVMGKEIKFLLHFVKESKQDESGMPNNRFLAERTGGTYSTLKVQPAELEDSGVYFCASSKRGGDRVLGSNQPQHFGDGTRLSIL.